The 5 T cell receptor beta chains in this list originate from one sample, sequenced in a study of T-cell memory formation after mild COVID-19. TCRdb re-analysed the 5' RACE reads in MiXCR, keeping a single row per CDR3 protein. The table includes about 350,000 distinct CDR3 sequences, around 13% detected once. Sequencing was performed on PBMCs or a T cell subset sorted from them (not recorded which). The source of these receptors is a man between 18 and 35 years old who had mild COVID-19 (a few samples of this study predate the infection). Cell type and time point are not known.

This clonotype was observed a few times. This chain links TRBV10-3 with TRBJ2-1; the D is unclear. The CDR3 contains 16 residues. Trimming stripped 0 bases from V and 0 bases from J, with 9 bases between. Germline CDR1 is ENHRY and CDR2 is SYGVKD. CDR3 sequence (DNA): TGTGCCATCAGTGAGTCGCCCAGGAGCTCCTACAATGAGCAGTTCTTC. Encoded protein: CAISESPRSSYNEQFF.

The chain has TRBV6-5 and TRBJ1-1, with 9 bases matching TRBD1. The CDR3 loop spans 13 amino acids. The V and J ends lost 5 bases and 7 bases, in that order; junction bases with no gene match: 5. Per germline, CDR1 MNHEY and CDR2 SVGAGI. The CDR3 coding sequence is TGTGCCAGCAGTCTCCACAGGGGGCTTGAAGCTTTCTTT. It yields the protein CASSLHRGLEAFF.

This clonotype was found many times. The rearrangement links TRBV5-4 to TRBJ2-7; 10 bases are shared with TRBD2. V dropped 4 bases and J dropped 3; count of bases not matched to a gene: 7. The CDR3 runs to 15 residues. Germline V gene sequence: CDR1 SGHNT, CDR2 YYREEE (reference sequence). The CDR3 is CASSQHSGGIYEQYF. The CDR3 coding sequence is TGTGCCAGCAGCCAACATAGCGGGGGGATCTACGAGCAGTACTTC.

The chain carries TRBV13 and TRBJ2-7; D unresolved. The V and J ends lost 3 bases and 6 bases respectively, with 18 bases between them. This CDR3 contains 15 residues. Germline V gene data show CDR1 as PRHDT and CDR2 as FYEKMQ (reference sequence). For the CDR3, the DNA is TGTGCCAGCAGCTTTGGGCGCGCCTCGTTTGGCGAGCAGTACGTC. As protein: CASSFGRASFGEQYV.

In this sample, this clonotype turned up a few times. The chain links TRBV5-1 to TRBJ2-5; no clear D. V was shortened by 1 base and J by 5 bases, with 12 bases between the two germline ends. The CDR3 contains 14 residues. Germline CDR1 is SGHRS and CDR2 is YFSETQ. The CDR3 coding sequence is TGCGCCAGCAGCTTGTATGGGGTAGGGGAGACCCAGTACTTC. Protein: CASSLYGVGETQYF.